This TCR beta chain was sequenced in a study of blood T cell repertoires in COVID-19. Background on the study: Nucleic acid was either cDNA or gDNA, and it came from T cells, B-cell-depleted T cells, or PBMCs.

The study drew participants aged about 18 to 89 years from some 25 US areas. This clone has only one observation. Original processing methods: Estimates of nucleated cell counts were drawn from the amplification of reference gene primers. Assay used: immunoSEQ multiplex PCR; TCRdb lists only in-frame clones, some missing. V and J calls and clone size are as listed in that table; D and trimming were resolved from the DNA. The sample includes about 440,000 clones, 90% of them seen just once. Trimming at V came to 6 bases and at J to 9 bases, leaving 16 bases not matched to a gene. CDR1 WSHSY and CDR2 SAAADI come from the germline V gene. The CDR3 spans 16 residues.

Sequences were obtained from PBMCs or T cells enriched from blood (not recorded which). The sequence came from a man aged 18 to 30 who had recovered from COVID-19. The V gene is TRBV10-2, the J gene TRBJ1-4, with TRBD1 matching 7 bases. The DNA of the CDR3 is TGCGCCAGCAGAGCGCCCGGGACAGCCGGATTACAAAAACTGTTTTTT. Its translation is CASRAPGTAGLQKLFF.